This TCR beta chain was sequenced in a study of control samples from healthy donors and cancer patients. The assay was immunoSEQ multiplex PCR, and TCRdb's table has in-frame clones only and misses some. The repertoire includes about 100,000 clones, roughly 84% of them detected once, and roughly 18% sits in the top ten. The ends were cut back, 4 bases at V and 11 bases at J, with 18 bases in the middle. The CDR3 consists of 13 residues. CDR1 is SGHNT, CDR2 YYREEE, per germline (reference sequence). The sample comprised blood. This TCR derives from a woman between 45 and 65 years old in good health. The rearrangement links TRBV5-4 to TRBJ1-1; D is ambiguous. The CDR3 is CASSVVAVPGAFF. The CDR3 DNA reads TGTGCCAGCAGCGTAGTGGCGGTCCCGGGGGCTTTCTTT.